A selection of T cell receptor beta chains follows, all from one sample in a study of T cells in Graves' hyperthyroidism and ophthalmopathy. TCRdb re-derived calls from the multiplex PCR reads in MiXCR, one entry per CDR3 protein. The data show about 500,000 distinct CDR3 sequences, with roughly 15% seen just once and 25% to 30% held by the top ten. Sequencing input: blood. The receptors come from a woman aged 25 to 39 with Graves' ophthalmopathy. The CDR3 runs from the conserved cysteine through the conserved F or W. Fields, in order: clone size, V gene, CDR3 length, J gene, D gene, CDR3 DNA, CDR3 protein. The D gene is left open where the match is weak. Expanded clones are given a class, and other clones once, few, many or no size at all.

>-|TRBV27|19|TRBJ1-1|-
TGTGCCAGCAGTTTTGGGTTAGGAAGGACAGTCCTTGCGAGGGCTGAAGCTTTCTTT
CASSFGLGRTVLARAEAFF
>few|TRBV29-1|13|TRBJ2-2|-
TGCAGCGTTGGTAAGGTGAACACCGGGGAGCTGTTTTTT
CSVGKVNTGELFF
>few|TRBV4-3|16|TRBJ2-1|TRBD2
TGCGCCAGCAGCCAAGGGACTAGCGGGCTCTACAATGAGCAGTTCTTC
CASSQGTSGLYNEQFF
>-|TRBV7-9|16|TRBJ2-3|-
TGTGCCAGCAGCTTAGAAGGCAGGTGGAGCACAGATACGCAGTATTTT
CASSLEGRWSTDTQYF
>-|TRBV5-1|12|TRBJ2-1|-
TGCGCCAGCTGGGGACTTCACAATGAGCAGTTCTTC
CASWGLHNEQFF
>-|TRBV6-1|16|TRBJ2-1|TRBD2
TGTGCCAGCAGGCCCACCGGGACTAGCGGGGACAATGAGCAGTTCTTC
CASRPTGTSGDNEQFF
>-|TRBV28|16|TRBJ2-1|TRBD2
TGTGCCAGCAGTCCCCCAGCGGGAGCTGTTTGGAATGAGCAGTTCTTC
CASSPPAGAVWNEQFF
>-|TRBV7-2|14|TRBJ2-5|TRBD1
TGTGCCAGCAGCTTAGAGACAGGGTGGGAGACCCAGTACTTC
CASSLETGWETQYF
>-|TRBV2|14|TRBJ2-1|TRBD2
TGTGCCAGCAGCGACCGACTAGCGGGAGGGGAGCAGTTCTTC
CASSDRLAGGEQFF
>few|TRBV19|14|TRBJ2-3|-
TGTGCCAGCTCAAAGGGGAACAGGGTAGATACGCAGTATTTT
CASSKGNRVDTQYF
>-|TRBV20-1|16|TRBJ1-1|-
TGCAGTGCAAAATTTAGAACGGGGGCAGGTATCTCTGAAGCTTCCTTT
CSAKFRTGAGISEASF
>many|TRBV11-2|15|TRBJ2-1|TRBD2
TGTGCCAGCAGTCTAGCGGGACGCTCCTACAATGAGCAGTTCTTC
CASSLAGRSYNEQFF
>large|TRBV27|12|TRBJ1-1|-
TGTGCCAGCAGTCGTATGAACACTGAAGCTTTCTTT
CASSRMNTEAFF
>-|TRBV4-1|15|TRBJ2-2|-
TGCGCCAGCAGCCAAGAGGAATTTTTGTCCGGGGAGCTGTTTTTT
CASSQEEFLSGELFF
>few|TRBV7-2|14|TRBJ1-2|-
TGTGCCAGCAGCCATCCGGGGCCAGGCTATGGCTACACCTTC
CASSHPGPGYGYTF
>many|TRBV11-3|12|TRBJ2-1|-
TGTGCCAGCAGCTTAGTACACAATGAGCAGTTCTTC
CASSLVHNEQFF
>few|TRBV7-9|18|TRBJ1-4|-
TGTGCCAGCAGCTCACTCCCGGACACATCTGCAACTAATGAAAAACTGTTTTTT
CASSSLPDTSATNEKLFF
>many|TRBV20-1|15|TRBJ2-1|-
TGCAGTGCTGTTAGCGGTCCCAGCTCCTACAATGAGCAGTTCTTC
CSAVSGPSSYNEQFF
>many|TRBV20-1|16|TRBJ2-7|TRBD2
TGCAGTGCCAATATGGGCCCGACTAGCCTAAAAGAGGAGCAGTACTTC
CSANMGPTSLKEEQYF
>many|TRBV28|14|TRBJ1-4|-
TGTGCCAGCAGTGTCCAGGCTAACAGGGAAAAACTGTTTTTT
CASSVQANREKLFF
>many|TRBV7-2|15|TRBJ2-7|TRBD1
TGTGCCAGCAGCTTAACGGGACAGGTGGCCTACGAGCAGTACTTC
CASSLTGQVAYEQYF
>-|TRBV5-4|17|TRBJ2-7|-
TGTGCCAGCAGCTCCCCCCCCCGGGACCCTATTCTACGAGGGCAGTACTTC
CASSSPPRDPILRGQYF
>many|TRBV12-3/TRBV12-4|13|TRBJ1-5|-
TGTGCCAGCAGTGATCAGGGCGTACAGCCCCAGCATTTT
CASSDQGVQPQHF
>many|TRBV7-2|15|TRBJ1-5|TRBD1
TGTGCCAGCAGCGCACCGGGACAGCTTAATCAGCCCCAGCATTTT
CASSAPGQLNQPQHF
>many|TRBV30|14|TRBJ2-4|-
TGTGCCTGGGGCCGTGGATTGGTGGAAAACATTCAGTACTTC
CAWGRGLVENIQYF
>-|TRBV18|15|TRBJ2-7|TRBD1
TGTGCCAGCCAGAGGACAGGGTTAAGGGAGTCCGAGCAGTACTTC
CASQRTGLRESEQYF
>few|TRBV6-1|16|TRBJ2-5|-
TGTGCCAGCAGTGAAGTATGGGGGAAATTCCAAGAGACCCAGTACTTC
CASSEVWGKFQETQYF
>many|TRBV11-1|15|TRBJ2-7|TRBD2
TGTGCCAGCAGCCCGGGGGCGGGAGGGCCTTCCGAGCAGTACTTC
CASSPGAGGPSEQYF
>-|TRBV2|14|TRBJ1-5|-
TGTGCCAGCAGTGACAGGAAAGGAAATCAGCCCCAGCATTTT
CASSDRKGNQPQHF
>few|TRBV28|16|TRBJ1-6|-
TGTGCCAGCAGTCAGGGGAGCGGGTCCTATAATTCACCCCTCCACTTT
CASSQGSGSYNSPLHF
>few|TRBV28|14|TRBJ2-3|-
TGTGCCAGCCTCCAAAGAACACAAGGGATCGGGCAGTATTTT
CASLQRTQGIGQYF
>few|TRBV7-2|14|TRBJ2-3|-
TGTGCCAGCAGCCTAAGTAGGGGAGCAGATACGCAGTATTTT
CASSLSRGADTQYF
>-|TRBV20-1|18|TRBJ2-7|TRBD2
TGCAGTGCTAGATCGCTAGGGGAGGCTAGCGGGAGTTCCTACGAGCAGTACTTC
CSARSLGEASGSSYEQYF
>-|TRBV29-1|16|TRBJ1-1|-
TGCAGCGTTGTCGGGCGGGGTTCCGTCCTGAGCACTGAAGCTTTCTTT
CSVVGRGSVLSTEAFF
>-|TRBV6-2/TRBV6-3|14|TRBJ1-4|-
TGTGCCAGCAGTACAAGGATCGGATGGGAAAAACTGTTTTTT
CASSTRIGWEKLFF
>many|TRBV7-3|16|TRBJ1-1|-
TGTGCCAGCAGCCCGGGGGGGGCAGGGATGAACACTGAAGCTTTCTTT
CASSPGGAGMNTEAFF
>once|TRBV7-2|15|TRBJ2-1|-
TGTGCCAGCAGCTTAGCCCCTAGTTCCTACAATGAGCAGTTCTTC
CASSLAPSSYNEQFF
>-|TRBV20-1|13|TRBJ2-7|-
TGCAGTGCCCCCCAGGGGATCGGCTACGAGCAGTACTTC
CSAPQGIGYEQYF
>many|TRBV2|13|TRBJ2-3|TRBD2
TGTGCCGGTGAGCGGGAGGGCCGGGCTACGCAGTATTTT
CAGEREGRATQYF
>few|TRBV29-1|15|TRBJ2-7|TRBD2
TGCAGCGTCGGACTAGCGGGGGGGGATCCCTACGAGCAGTACTTC
CSVGLAGGDPYEQYF
>many|TRBV20-1|17|TRBJ2-7|TRBD2
TGCAGTGCACAAAGGACTAGCGGGAGCACCAGTCCCTACGAGCAGTACTTC
CSAQRTSGSTSPYEQYF
>few|TRBV29-1|14|TRBJ2-5|TRBD2
TGCAGCGTTGACGTCGGGAGGACCCAAGAGACCCAGTACTTC
CSVDVGRTQETQYF